Below, 5 T cell receptor beta chains from the same sample are listed, as sequenced in a study of T cells in Graves' hyperthyroidism and ophthalmopathy. Template material for amplifying TCR beta CDR3 regions consisted of RNA transcripts. A first-round RT-PCR of the TCR CDR3 used the HTBI primer set. One entry per CDR3 protein results from TCRdb running MiXCR on the multiplex PCR reads. Of approximately 560,000 distinct CDR3 sequences in the sample, around 45% were seen once. The specimen sequenced was peripheral blood or thyroid tissue (not recorded which). Source of these receptors: a woman aged 18-35 years with Graves' hyperthyroidism.

The rearrangement uses TRBV20-1 and TRBJ1-5; D is uncertain. V lost 4 bases and J lost 0, with 19 bases in between. The CDR3 length is 17 residues. CDR1 and CDR2 from the germline V gene are DFQATT and SNEGSKA (reference sequence). CDR3 nucleotide sequence: TGCAGTGCTAAAACTGGACCCCGGAAATTTAGCAATCAGCCCCAGCATTTT. This encodes CSAKTGPRKFSNQPQHF.

This chain connects TRBV25-1 to TRBJ1-1; D perhaps matches TRBD1 (6 bases). Trimming cost V 7 bases and J 1 base, with 13 bases left between them. CDR3 length: 14 amino acids. Germline CDR1 MGHDK, CDR2 SYGVNS. The chain's CDR3 is CASNRGTPNTEAFF. Written as DNA, the CDR3 is TGTGCCAGCAACCGCGGGACACCGAACACTGAAGCTTTCTTT. The full variable domain, completed using reference TRBV25-1 and TRBJ1-1, is EADIYQTPRYLVIGTGKKITLECSQTMGHDKMYWYQQDPGMELHLIHYSYGVNSTEKGDLSSESTVSRIRTEHFPLTLESARPSHTSQYLCASNRGTPNTEAFFGQGTRLTVV.

V gene TRBV24-1 combines with J gene TRBJ1-2; 7 bases map to TRBD1. This CDR3 comprises 15 residues. J lost 3 bases, V lost 11 bases, and 14 bases had no gene match. Germline values: CDR1 KGHDR, CDR2 SFDVKD. CDR3 sequence: CASRPSDRPYYGYTF. In DNA form, the CDR3 reads TGTGCCAGCAGACCTTCGGACAGGCCCTACTATGGCTACACCTTC.

This chain links TRBV24-1 with TRBJ2-2, with 14 positions matching TRBD2. Germline V gene data show CDR1 as KGHDR and CDR2 as SFDVKD. There are 17 residues in the CDR3. J was trimmed by 7 bases and V by 3 bases; bases with no gene match: 6. CDR3 sequence reads: CATSDPGTSGRSGELFF. For the CDR3, the DNA is TGTGCCACCAGTGATCCCGGGACTAGCGGGAGAAGCGGGGAGCTGTTTTTT.

V and J are TRBV4-1 and TRBJ1-2; 11 positions match TRBD1. Germline trimming cut 1 base from V and 5 bases from J; bases unmatched to any gene: 3. This CDR3 spans 15 amino acids. Looked up from germline, CDR1 is MGHRA and CDR2 is YSYEKL. CDR3 residues: CASSQVGTGGYGYTF. Here the CDR3 DNA reads TGCGCCAGCAGCCAAGTCGGGACAGGGGGGTATGGCTACACCTTC.